The next 5 T cell receptor beta chains were all read from a single sample in a study of T cell repertoires in cytomegalovirus infection (dated by TCRdb to the late 2010s). Taken with the paper, the label for treatment or condition translates to: in vitro stimulation with specific CMV peptide epitopes to enrich CMV-specific T cells. No antigen has been assigned to these receptors. Sequencing took place on an Illumina HiSeq 1500. TCRdb trimmed the raw reads at Q25, called clones with MiXCR and kept productive beta chains. Each CDR3 protein gets just one entry, which takes the most common genes and DNA from the rows behind it. The sample table contains hundreds of thousands of distinct CDR3 sequences; only one count was recorded for around 29% of them. The ten top clones hold about 20% of the sample. The sample consisted of cultured PBMCs, taken from culture after CMV antigen stimulation. These receptors came from a human donor in good health (CMV status not recorded). Some clones in this sample may be carry-over from other donors' samples.

V is TRBV12-3 or TRBV12-4 and J is TRBJ2-3; either TRBD1 or TRBD2 may supply D (5 bases each). CDR3 length: 13 residues. V lost 11 bases, J lost 4 bases, and 16 bases lay in between. CDR3: CASRLGRADTQYF. DNA for the CDR3: TGTGCCTCCCGTTTGGGGCGGGCAGATACGCAGTATTTT.

This clonotype was seen more than once but under ten times. The V and J genes are TRBV6-6 and TRBJ2-5; TRBD1 matches at 7 bases. In germline, CDR1 is MNHNY, CDR2 SVGAGI (reference sequence). The CDR3 extends over 12 amino acids. The DNA for the CDR3 is TGTGCTATGTCAAACAGGGGCGAGACCCAGTACTTC. This encodes CAMSNRGETQYF.

The chain combines TRBV11-1 with TRBJ2-1; 8 bases align to TRBD1. The CDR3 extends over 15 amino acids. Germline lookup yields CDR1 SGHAT and CDR2 FQDESV (reference sequence). The trim removed 5 bases at V and 1 base at J, leaving 4 bases unmatched. CDR3 DNA: TGTGCCAGCAGCAGGGACAGGAGATCCTACAATGAGCAGTTCTTC. It is translated as CASSRDRRSYNEQFF.

V gene TRBV7-2 combines with J gene TRBJ2-1, with D maybe TRBD1 (6 bases). The V gene lost 3 bases and the J gene lost 8 bases, with 23 bases spanning the gap. The germline V gene has CDR1 SGHTA and CDR2 FQGNSA. The CDR3 totals 17 residues. The CDR3 loop reads CASSFRAPLMTGDEQFF. The CDR3 DNA is TGTGCCAGCAGCTTTCGAGCCCCCTTGATGACAGGTGATGAGCAGTTCTTC.

There are a few counts of this clonotype. The J gene is TRBJ1-3, the V gene TRBV28; D gene uncertain. Germline V gene lookup returns CDR1 MDHEN and CDR2 SYDVKM. This CDR3 comprises 14 residues. V lost 5 bases to trimming and J lost 0 bases, with 8 bases between them. The CDR3 DNA is TGTGCCAGCAGTCCCATTCGCTCTGGAAACACCATATATTTT. It codes for CASSPIRSGNTIYF.